The next 22 T cell receptor beta chains were all read from a single sample in a study of T-cell reconstitution after alpha-beta-depleted transplantation in children. Researchers prepared the TCRbeta library using unique molecular identifiers, the study reports. TCRdb independently ran MiXCR on the PCR reads; one entry per CDR3 protein. The table includes 600,000 or so distinct CDR3 sequences, under 30% detected once. Specimen: PBMCs, mostly from graft donor cells, collected 360 days after TCRalphabeta/CD19-depleted stem cell transplant. The source is a boy in the first two years of life who had a stem cell transplant for acute myeloid leukemia, so the T cells may come from the graft donor.

This clonotype was counted only a few times. This sequence joins TRBV6-2 or TRBV6-3 and TRBJ2-2; a weak D match, TRBD2 (5 bases). The CDR3 length is 13 residues. Germline V gene lookup returns CDR1 MNHEY and CDR2 SVGEGT. Trimming pared 2 bases from V and 4 bases from J, leaving 5 bases between. Written as DNA, the CDR3 is TGTGCCAGCAGTTACGAGGGCACCGGGGAGCTGTTTTTT. Translated: CASSYEGTGELFF.

This sequence joins TRBV6-2 or TRBV6-3 and TRBJ2-3, with 12 bases matching TRBD2. The V and J ends lost 6 bases and 0 bases, in that order; junction bases with no gene match: 7. Germline loops: CDR1 MNHEY, CDR2 SVGEGT. This CDR3 is 17 amino acids long. As DNA, the CDR3 is TGTGCCAGCAGGTGGACTAGCGGGGCTTCTAGCACAGATACGCAGTATTTT. Protein: CASRWTSGASSTDTQYF.

The sample holds a few counts of this clonotype. The J gene is TRBJ2-3, the V gene TRBV11-2; TRBD1 matches at 8 bases. This CDR3 spans 15 amino acids. The V segment lost 5 bases and the J segment 6 bases; nucleotides outside the gene matches: 10. Germline CDR1 is SGHAT and CDR2 is FQNNGV. The chain's CDR3 is CASSPRDRPMDTQYF. CDR3 sequence (DNA): TGTGCCAGCAGCCCTCGGGACAGGCCCATGGATACGCAGTATTTT.

This clonotype was detected only a few times. The rearrangement uses TRBV5-1 and TRBJ2-1; 7 nucleotides align to TRBD2. Germline trimming cut 2 bases from V and 15 bases from J; bases unmatched to any gene: 8. This CDR3 contains 12 residues. CDR1 SGHRS and CDR2 YFSETQ come from the germline V gene. In DNA, the CDR3 is TGCGCCAGCAGCTTAACCGGGACTATGCCGTTCTTC. This translates into CASSLTGTMPFF.

The chain combines TRBV7-2 with TRBJ1-5; no firm D call. The CDR3 has 13 residues. In germline, CDR1 is SGHTA, CDR2 FQGNSA. V was clipped by 5 bases and J by 4 bases, with 9 bases between them. The CDR3 DNA reads as TGTGCCAGCAGCACGCTTCCGAATCAGCCCCAGCATTTT. Translated: CASSTLPNQPQHF.

The rearrangement joins TRBV20-1 to TRBJ2-5; D remains ambiguous. This CDR3 comprises 15 residues. CDR1 and CDR2 from the germline V gene are DFQATT and SNEGSKA (reference sequence). V shed 1 base and J shed 0 bases, with 12 bases lying between them. The CDR3 DNA follows: TGCAGTGCTAGAGGGTGGAAAAGGGACCAAGAGACCCAGTACTTC. Translation: CSARGWKRDQETQYF.

This clonotype was recorded a few times. This sequence joins TRBV10-3 and TRBJ2-3; 7 bases match TRBD1. J lost 0 bases, V lost 10 bases, and 7 bases had no gene match. Germline lookup yields CDR1 ENHRY and CDR2 SYGVKD. The length of the CDR3 is 14 residues. CDR3 coding DNA: TGTGCCACCTTCCGGGGACAGAGCACAGATACGCAGTATTTT. It encodes CATFRGQSTDTQYF.

In this sample, this clonotype turned up a few times. V usage is TRBV11-2 and J usage is TRBJ2-1; D is possibly TRBD2 (7 bases). Trimming took 1 base from V and 8 from J, leaving 15 bases between them. The CDR3 has 15 amino acids. Germline V gene sequence: CDR1 SGHAT, CDR2 FQNNGV. CDR3 sequence: CASSLGGRGGDEQFF. The CDR3 region has the DNA TGTGCCAGCAGCTTAGGGGGCAGGGGAGGGGATGAGCAGTTCTTC. The complete variable domain, with remaining parts taken from reference TRBV11-2 and TRBJ2-1, reads EAGVAQSPRYKIIEKRQSVAFWCNPISGHATLYWYQQILGQGPKLLIQFQNNGVVDDSQLPKDRFSAERLKGVDSTLKIQPAKLEDSAVYLCASSLGGRGGDEQFFGPGTRLTVL.

The chain links TRBV9 to TRBJ2-1; tentatively, D is TRBD2 (7 bases). This CDR3 is 15 amino acids long. Germline V lookup: CDR1 SGDLS, CDR2 YYNGEE. Between the trimmed V and J ends, which lost 0 bases and 7 bases, there was a span of 14 bases. The CDR3 region has the DNA TGTGCCAGCAGCGTAGGAGGGGGGGCTCAAAATGAGCAGTTCTTC. Translated: CASSVGGGAQNEQFF.

V is TRBV9 and J is TRBJ2-2; no clear D. In germline, CDR1 is SGDLS, CDR2 YYNGEE. CDR3 length: 12 residues. The ends were cut back, 2 bases at V and 7 bases at J, with 6 bases in the middle. The CDR3 sequence is CASSVGNGELFF. Here the CDR3 DNA reads TGTGCCAGCAGCGTTGGGAACGGGGAGCTGTTTTTT.

V is TRBV2 and J is TRBJ2-3; tentative D call: TRBD1 (6 bases). Trimming cost V 7 bases and J 7 bases, with 12 bases left between them. This CDR3 is 12 amino acids long. From germline, CDR1 is SNHLY and CDR2 FYNNEI. The CDR3 sequence is CASNLQGNTQYF. For the CDR3, the DNA is TGTGCCAGCAACCTCCAGGGGAATACGCAGTATTTT.

This clonotype has a count of ten or more. The J gene is TRBJ2-3, the V gene TRBV7-2; D remains ambiguous. V was trimmed by 6 bases and J by 4 bases, leaving 8 bases between them. This CDR3 region has 12 residues. Germline values: CDR1 SGHTA, CDR2 FQGNSA. CDR3 residues: CASSWSADTQYF. The CDR3, as DNA: TGTGCCAGCAGTTGGAGCGCAGATACGCAGTATTTT.

V gene TRBV5-1 combines with J gene TRBJ1-2; D gene unclear. V was pared by 0 bases and J by 7 bases, with 10 bases between. From germline, CDR1 is SGHRS and CDR2 YFSETQ. The CDR3 consists of 13 residues. CDR3 DNA sequence: TGCGCCAGCAGCTTGGGGGAGCGGCGTGGCTACACCTTC. Translated, it gives CASSLGERRGYTF.

This clonotype came up a few times. V gene TRBV7-2 combines with J gene TRBJ2-7; D not resolved. The V end lost 5 bases, the J end lost 2 bases, and 7 bases lay between the germline ends. In germline, CDR1 is SGHTA, CDR2 FQGNSA. The CDR3 loop spans 12 amino acids. For the CDR3, the DNA is TGTGCCAGCAGCCGGCCACCCTACGAGCAGTACTTC. This codes for CASSRPPYEQYF.

The chain employs TRBV28 and TRBJ1-1; no firm D call. The germline V gene has CDR1 MDHEN and CDR2 SYDVKM. V lost 3 bases and J 5 bases, leaving 13 bases between the germline ends. The CDR3 length is 14 residues. DNA of the CDR3: TGTGCCAGCAGTTTGCCCGGGCTGGGGACTGAAGCTTTCTTT. It yields the protein CASSLPGLGTEAFF.

This clonotype was seen many times. V is TRBV5-6 and J is TRBJ2-7; 8 bases agree with TRBD1. Germline CDR1 reads SGHDT; CDR2 reads YYEEEE. V shed 4 bases and J 3 bases; nucleotides not matched to a gene: 15. This CDR3 contains 17 residues. The CDR3 DNA reads TGTGCCAGCAGCCAGGACAGGGCCCCAACCCCTATCTACGAGCAGTACTTC. Amino acid sequence: CASSQDRAPTPIYEQYF.

This clonotype was seen many times. V is TRBV20-1 and J is TRBJ2-5; the D gene is possibly TRBD2 (6 bases). The germline V and J ends were trimmed by 1 base and 8 bases, with 17 bases remaining between them. The germline CDR1 and CDR2 sequences are DFQATT and SNEGSKA (reference sequence). This CDR3 region has 14 residues. The CDR3 DNA follows: TGCAGTGCTAGAGTTCCACTAGCCCGGGCCACCCAGTACTTC. Its protein is CSARVPLARATQYF.

This sequence joins TRBV4-3 and TRBJ2-1; TRBD1 agrees at 10 bases. The CDR3 contains 17 residues. V gave up 7 bases and J gave up 5 bases; unmatched junction bases: 14. Germline CDR1 reads LGHNA; CDR2 reads YSLEER. Here the CDR3 reads CASTQNWGTGVNNEQFF. The CDR3 DNA is TGCGCCAGCACCCAGAATTGGGGGACAGGGGTAAACAATGAGCAGTTCTTC.

The V call is TRBV13, the J call TRBJ2-5; possibly TRBD2 for D (5 bases). Trimming took off 5 bases at V and 5 bases at J, with 15 bases between the two ends. Germline CDR1 is PRHDT and CDR2 is FYEKMQ (reference sequence). This CDR3 spans 14 amino acids. The CDR3 DNA reads TGTGCCAGCAGCCCCCAAACTAGTCGCGAGACCCAGTACTTC. Its protein is CASSPQTSRETQYF.

The rearrangement links TRBV5-6 to TRBJ2-7; D is possibly TRBD1 (5 bases). Between the trimmed V and J ends, which lost 4 bases and 9 bases, there was a span of 17 bases. Germline V gene data show CDR1 as SGHDT and CDR2 as YYEEEE. This CDR3 is 13 amino acids long. The CDR3 region has the DNA TGTGCCAGCAGCGATACGACAGAGGCCAGGCAGTACTTC. The encoded protein is CASSDTTEARQYF. Looking up the rest from reference TRBV5-6 and TRBJ2-7 gives the full variable domain: DAGVTQSPTHLIKTRGQQVTLRCSPKSGHDTVSWYQQALGQGPQFIFQYYEEEERQRGNFPDRFSGHQFPNYSSELNVNALLLGDSALYLCASSDTTEARQYFGPGTRLTVT.

The rearrangement joins TRBV6-1 to TRBJ2-5, with no clear D. The CDR3 is 14 amino acids. Germline V CDR1 and CDR2: MNHNS, SASEGT. Trimming removed 6 bases at V and 2 bases at J, with 13 bases between. CDR3 loop: CASSVGRPQETQYF. Here the CDR3 DNA reads TGTGCCAGCAGCGTTGGACGGCCGCAAGAGACCCAGTACTTC.

This chain joins TRBV6-5 and TRBJ2-7, with a weak D call TRBD2 (5 bases). From germline, CDR1 is MNHEY and CDR2 SVGAGI. Trimming took off 4 bases at V and 4 bases at J, with 11 bases between the two ends. The CDR3 length is 13 residues. The CDR3 nucleotides read TGTGCCAGCAGTTTTAAGCGGAAGTACGAGCAGTACGTC. Translated, it gives CASSFKRKYEQYV.